The next 14 T cell receptor beta chains were all read from a single sample in a study of blood T cell repertoires in COVID-19. Produced via immunoSEQ multiplex PCR; TCRdb's table is partial and in-frame only. The sample lists roughly 330,000 clones; approximately 90% were seen once. The sample consisted of PBMCs or T cells enriched from blood (not recorded which). The receptors come from a woman aged 18 to 35 who had recovered from COVID-19.

The chain links TRBV19 to TRBJ2-1, with 8 bases that match TRBD2. CDR1 and CDR2 (germline): LNHDA, SQIVND (reference sequence). The junction had 8 bases not matched to a gene; V was cut back by 6 bases and J by 1 base. The CDR3 runs to 16 residues. CDR3 DNA sequence: TGTGCCAGTAGCCCAAGGACGGGAGGGTCCTACAATGAGCAGTTCTTC. Residues: CASSPRTGGSYNEQFF.

V and J are TRBV6-4 and TRBJ1-1, with 7 nucleotides matching TRBD1. The CDR3 is 15 residues long. CDR1 and CDR2 (germline): MRHNA, SNTAGT. The junction had 10 bases not matched to a gene; V was cut back by 5 bases and J by 4 bases. Written as DNA, the CDR3 is TGTGCCAGCAGTTCGACAGGGACAATAGGCACTGAAGCTTTCTTT. Its translation: CASSSTGTIGTEAFF.

With regard to this clone: This specimen includes other DNA sequences encoding the same CDR3. This chain uses TRBV7-9 with TRBJ1-1, with 7 positions matching TRBD1. With 5 bases clipped from V and 1 base from J, the junction kept 1 base outside the gene matches. CDR1 is SEHNR and CDR2 is FQNEAQ in the germline V gene (reference sequence). The CDR3 runs 13 residues. DNA of the CDR3: TGTGCCAGCAGCGGGACAGCGAACACTGAAGCTTTCTTT. Its translation is CASSGTANTEAFF.

The rearrangement joins TRBV2 to TRBJ2-5; TRBD2 aligns across 12 bases. V was clipped by 4 bases and J by 0 bases; unmatched bases: 6. Germline-derived CDR1 and CDR2 are SNHLY and FYNNEI. The CDR3 is made up of 17 amino acids. The CDR3 sequence is CASSVLAGGINQETQYF. CDR3 nucleotides: TGTGCCAGCAGTGTACTAGCGGGGGGAATCAACCAAGAGACCCAGTACTTC. The full variable domain, with the rest looked up from reference TRBV2 and TRBJ2-5, is EPEVTQTPSHQVTQMGQEVILRCVPISNHLYFYWYRQILGQKVEFLVSFYNNEISEKSEIFDDQFSVERPDGSNFTLKIRSTKLEDSAMYFCASSVLAGGINQETQYFGPGTRLLVL.

The chain uses TRBV9 and TRBJ2-7; D remains unclear. From germline, CDR1 is SGDLS and CDR2 YYNGEE. Trimming removed 0 bases at V and 0 bases at J, with 10 bases between. There are 15 residues in the CDR3. In nucleotides, the CDR3 is TGTGCCAGCAGCGTAGCTCTTGGAGACTCCTACGAGCAGTACTTC. It specifies CASSVALGDSYEQYF.

The chain is built from TRBV5-1 and TRBJ2-7, with 7 bases aligning to TRBD1. The CDR3 loop spans 13 amino acids. Germline values: CDR1 SGHRS, CDR2 YFSETQ. After removal of 5 bases from V and 3 bases from J, the junction contained 5 bases not matched to a gene. The CDR3 DNA sequence: TGCGCCAGCAGTTCAACAGGGGTCTACGAGCAGTACTTC. Its translation is CASSSTGVYEQYF.

The chain has TRBV14 and TRBJ1-1; maybe TRBD1 (6 bases). V lost 4 bases and J lost 6, with 12 bases in between. This CDR3 has 13 amino acids. CDR1 and CDR2 (germline): SGHDN, FVKESK. The CDR3 DNA is TGTGCCAGCAGCCTCCTAGGGGGTTCTGAAGCTTTCTTT. It encodes CASSLLGGSEAFF. Full variable domain (outside the CDR3, taken from reference TRBV14 and TRBJ1-1): EAGVTQFPSHSVIEKGQTVTLRCDPISGHDNLYWYRRVMGKEIKFLLHFVKESKQDESGMPNNRFLAERTGGTYSTLKVQPAELEDSGVYFCASSLLGGSEAFFGQGTRLTVV.

A few counts support this clone. The chain carries TRBV7-8 and TRBJ1-2, with D maybe TRBD1 (6 bases). The CDR3 spans 15 residues. The V gene lost 0 bases and the J gene lost 3 bases, with 11 bases spanning the gap. The germline gives CDR1 SGHVS, CDR2 FQNEAQ. The DNA of the CDR3 is TGTGCCAGCAGCTTAGCGATGGGGGCAGACTATGGCTACACCTTC. Protein sequence: CASSLAMGADYGYTF.

The rearrangement links TRBV7-6 to TRBJ1-1; D ambiguous. The CDR3 extends over 13 amino acids. With 3 bases removed from V and 1 base from J, the gap between germline ends came to 6 bases. The V gene's germline CDR1 is SGHVS and CDR2 FNYEAQ. CDR3 loop: CASSLQENTEAFF. As DNA, the CDR3 is TGTGCCAGCAGCTTGCAGGAGAACACTGAAGCTTTCTTT.

This chain uses TRBV19 with TRBJ1-5, with D maybe TRBD1 (5 bases). V was pared by 3 bases and J by 4 bases, with 13 bases between. This CDR3 is 15 amino acids long. Germline V lookup: CDR1 LNHDA, CDR2 SQIVND (reference sequence). The CDR3 sequence is CASSIPMDINQPQHF. The CDR3 DNA reads TGTGCCAGTAGTATCCCAATGGACATTAATCAGCCCCAGCATTTT.

The V and J genes are TRBV7-9 and TRBJ2-2; D remains ambiguous. CDR3 size: 14 residues. Germline V gives CDR1 SEHNR, CDR2 FQNEAQ (reference sequence). V was clipped by 3 bases and J by 1 base, with 6 bases between them. The CDR3 loop is CASSFRLNTGELFF. The CDR3, as DNA: TGTGCCAGCAGCTTCAGACTGAACACCGGGGAGCTGTTTTTT.

The rearrangement uses TRBV9 and TRBJ1-1; tentatively, D is TRBD1 (5 bases). Per the germline V gene, CDR1 is SGDLS and CDR2 is YYNGEE. V was pared by 4 bases and J by 0 bases, with 13 bases between. This CDR3 region has 15 residues. CDR3 bases: TGTGCCAGCAGCCGCGGGACGCCGATGAACACTGAAGCTTTCTTT. Translating gives CASSRGTPMNTEAFF.

The genes are TRBV27 and TRBJ1-5; 7 bases line up with TRBD1. V lost 3 bases, J lost 4 bases, and 3 bases stayed unmatched. CDR1 and CDR2 (germline): MNHEY, SMNVEV (reference sequence). The CDR3 runs to 14 residues. The CDR3 loop reads CASSLRQGNQPQHF. Here the CDR3 DNA reads TGTGCCAGCAGTTTGCGACAGGGAAATCAGCCCCAGCATTTT.

The chain couples TRBV23-1 to TRBJ1-6, with TRBD1 matching over 10 bases. TRBV23-1 is labeled an ORF, and its function is uncertain. V shed 0 bases and J 0 bases; nucleotides not matched to a gene: 11. The CDR3 runs to 21 residues. The CDR3 DNA reads as TGCGCCAGCAGTCAATCGGACGGACAGGGGGAAAATAGCTCCTATAATTCACCCCTCCACTTT. This translates into CASSQSDGQGENSSYNSPLHF.